This TCR beta chain was recovered during a study of T cells and Merkel cell carcinoma outcomes. In this sample, this clone turned up once. Its antigen is currently unknown. Assay used: immunoSEQ multiplex PCR; TCRdb lists only in-frame clones, some missing. The data contain around 8,900 clones, roughly 80% of them singletons. Germline CDR1 SGDLS, CDR2 YYNGEE. Trimming took off 0 bases at V and 2 bases at J, with 10 bases between the two ends. CDR3 length: 15 residues. General study findings and limits: Merkel cell carcinoma outcomes were reportedly predicted by repertoire and T-cell density.

Material: tumor tissue from Merkel cell carcinoma. The origin of this receptor is a human donor with Merkel cell carcinoma. The rearrangement links TRBV9 to TRBJ2-3, with D unresolved. The CDR3 sequence is CASSVAPTYTDTQYF. The DNA of the CDR3 is TGTGCCAGCAGCGTAGCCCCGACCTACACAGATACGCAGTATTTT.